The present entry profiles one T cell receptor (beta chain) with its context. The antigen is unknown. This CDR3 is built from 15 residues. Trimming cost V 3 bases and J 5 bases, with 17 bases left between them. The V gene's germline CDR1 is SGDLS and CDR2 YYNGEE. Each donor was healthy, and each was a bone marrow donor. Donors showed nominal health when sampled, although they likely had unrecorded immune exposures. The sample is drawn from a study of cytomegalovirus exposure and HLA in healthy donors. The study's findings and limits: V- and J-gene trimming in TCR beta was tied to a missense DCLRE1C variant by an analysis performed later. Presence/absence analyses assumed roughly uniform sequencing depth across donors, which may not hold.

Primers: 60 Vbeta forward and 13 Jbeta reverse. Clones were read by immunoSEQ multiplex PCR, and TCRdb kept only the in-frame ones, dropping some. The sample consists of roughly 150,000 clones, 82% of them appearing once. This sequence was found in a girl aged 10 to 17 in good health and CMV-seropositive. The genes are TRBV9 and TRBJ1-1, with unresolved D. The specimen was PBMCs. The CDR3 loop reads CASSEGGSVGTEAFF. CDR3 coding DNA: TGTGCCAGCAGCGAGGGAGGGTCGGTGGGGACTGAAGCTTTCTTT. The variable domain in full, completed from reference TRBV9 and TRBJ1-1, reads DSGVTQTPKHLITATGQRVTLRCSPRSGDLSVYWYQQSLDQGLQFLIQYYNGEERAKGNILERFSAQQFPDLHSELNLSSLELGDSALYFCASSEGGSVGTEAFFGQGTRLTVV.